One and the same sample provided the 14 T cell receptor beta chains below, sequenced in a study of cytomegalovirus exposure and HLA in healthy donors. PCR was performed using 60 Vbeta and 13 Jbeta primers. Sequenced by immunoSEQ multiplex PCR; TCRdb stores in-frame clones only, minus some. The sample contains 100,000 to 150,000 clones, roughly 79% of which appear only once. What was sequenced was PBMCs. Source of these receptors: a woman aged 18-29 years in good health and CMV-seronegative.

The chain combines TRBV6-6 with TRBJ2-4; 8 bases are a match to TRBD1. V shed 4 bases and J 6 bases; nucleotides not matched to a gene: 5. Germline loops: CDR1 MNHNY, CDR2 SVGAGI (reference sequence). The CDR3 loop spans 14 amino acids. In DNA, the CDR3 is TGTGCCAGCAGTTCACGACAGGGGATAAACATTCAGTACTTC. Protein product: CASSSRQGINIQYF.

This clone was detected once. The V and J genes are TRBV5-1 and TRBJ2-1; 7 positions match TRBD2. The V and J ends lost 7 bases and 14 bases, in that order; junction bases with no gene match: 15. The V gene's germline CDR1 is SGHRS and CDR2 YFSETQ. This CDR3 has 13 amino acids. The CDR3: CASGPLAGESEFF. The DNA for the CDR3 is TGCGCCAGCGGCCCGTTGGCGGGAGAGAGCGAGTTCTTC.

This clone came up once. The gene calls are TRBV2 and TRBJ1-5; 10 bases match TRBD1. The CDR3 runs 17 residues. J lost 4 bases, V lost 5 bases, and 11 bases had no gene match. Germline CDR1 reads SNHLY; CDR2 reads FYNNEI. The DNA of the CDR3 is TGTGCCAGCAGTCCCCCCGGGACAGGGGCGATGAATCAGCCCCAGCATTTT. It encodes CASSPPGTGAMNQPQHF.

CDR3 coding DNA: TGTGCCAGCAGTTACCTCGTCCGCGGAAGCAATCAGCCCCAGCATTTT. It codes for CASSYLVRGSNQPQHF. V usage is TRBV6-6 and J usage is TRBJ1-5, with D hard to call. CDR3 size: 16 residues. Germline V gene lookup returns CDR1 MNHNY and CDR2 SVGAGI (reference sequence). V lost 2 bases to trimming and J lost 1 base, with 12 bases between them.

The chain uses TRBV10-1 and TRBJ2-1; unclear D gene. V dropped 3 bases and J dropped 7 bases, with 10 bases sitting between them. In germline, CDR1 is WNHNN, CDR2 SYGVQD (reference sequence). The CDR3 sequence is 13 residues long. CDR3 in amino acids: CASSDDSRNEQFF. The CDR3 DNA follows: TGCGCCAGCAGTGACGACTCCCGAAATGAGCAGTTCTTC.

The chain recombines TRBV7-2 with TRBJ2-7, with 13 bases lining up with TRBD2. V lost 4 bases, J lost 11 bases, and 5 bases stayed unmatched. CDR3 length: 13 residues. CDR1 and CDR2 (germline): SGHTA, FQGNSA. For the CDR3, the DNA is TGTGCCAGCAGCTCCGGGACTAGCGGGGCTGAGTACTTC. Amino acid sequence: CASSSGTSGAEYF. Combining the CDR3 with reference TRBV7-2 and TRBJ2-7 gives the whole variable domain GAGVSQSPSNKVTEKGKDVELRCDPISGHTALYWYRQSLGQGLEFLIYFQGNSAPDKSGLPSDRFSAERTGGSVSTLTIQRTQQEDSAVYLCASSSGTSGAEYFGPGTRLTVT.

The CDR3 DNA follows: TGTGCCAGCAGTGCCACGGTCTACGAGCAGTACTTC. It translates to CASSATVYEQYF. The rearrangement joins TRBV2 to TRBJ2-7; D not certain. Trimming removed 4 bases at V and 3 bases at J, with 7 bases between. The CDR3 loop spans 12 amino acids. Germline CDR1 is SNHLY and CDR2 is FYNNEI.

The chain is built from TRBV5-6 and TRBJ2-7, with D tentatively TRBD1 (6 bases). V was shortened by 5 bases and J by 3 bases, with 15 bases between the two germline ends. The CDR3 contains 14 residues. Germline CDR1 is SGHDT and CDR2 is YYEEEE. This chain's CDR3 is CASRRSQGFYEQYF. CDR3 nucleotide sequence: TGTGCCAGCAGGAGGAGCCAGGGGTTCTACGAGCAGTACTTC.

The chain combines TRBV19 with TRBJ1-4; weak D call: TRBD1 (5 bases). The V gene's germline CDR1 is LNHDA and CDR2 SQIVND (reference sequence). Deletions cut 3 bases from V and 3 bases from J, with 14 bases between. CDR3 size: 16 residues. The CDR3 reads CASSITRVRANEKLFF. The CDR3 region has the DNA TGTGCCAGTAGTATTACCAGGGTTAGAGCTAATGAAAAACTGTTTTTT.

V usage is TRBV5-4 and J usage is TRBJ2-6; no clear D gene. The CDR3 is made up of 14 amino acids. Trimming removed 2 bases at V and 1 base at J, with 4 bases between. CDR1 is SGHNT, CDR2 YYREEE, per germline (reference sequence). DNA for the CDR3: TGTGCCAGCAGCTTCAGGTCTGGGGCCAACGTCCTGACTTTC. Translated: CASSFRSGANVLTF.

The sample holds one count of this clone. The J gene is TRBJ2-5, the V gene TRBV21-1; the D call TRBD2 from the table was never checked on the DNA. TRBV21-1 is a recognized pseudogene. The CDR3 contains 15 residues. The CDR3 DNA reads TGTGCCAGCAGCAAAGCTAGAACGGTGCAAGAGACCCAGTACTTC. As protein: CASSKARTVQETQYF.

The chain has TRBV30 and TRBJ2-7, with 10 bases that match TRBD2. Trimming removed 0 bases from V and 2 bases from J; junction bases left unmatched: 4. CDR3 size: 15 residues. Germline V gives CDR1 GTSNPN, CDR2 SVGIG (reference sequence). The CDR3 sequence: CAWSVQLAGPYEQYF. CDR3 sequence (DNA): TGTGCCTGGAGTGTACAACTAGCGGGACCCTACGAGCAGTACTTC.

The chain combines TRBV27 with TRBJ1-1, with D uncertain. Germline V gives CDR1 MNHEY, CDR2 SMNVEV (reference sequence). V was shortened by 5 bases and J by 1 base, with 8 bases between the two germline ends. This CDR3 has 13 residues. In DNA, the CDR3 is TGTGCCAGCAGTCGTACTCAGAACACTGAAGCTTTCTTT. Translation gives CASSRTQNTEAFF.

The genes are TRBV30 and TRBJ1-2, with 7 bases identical to TRBD1. V was pared by 0 bases and J by 4 bases, with 8 bases of the junction left unmatched. The germline V gene has CDR1 GTSNPN and CDR2 SVGIG (reference sequence). The CDR3 spans 15 residues. The CDR3 sequence: CAWSVGQEVSYGYTF. In nucleotides, the CDR3 is TGTGCCTGGAGTGTAGGACAGGAGGTAAGCTATGGCTACACCTTC.